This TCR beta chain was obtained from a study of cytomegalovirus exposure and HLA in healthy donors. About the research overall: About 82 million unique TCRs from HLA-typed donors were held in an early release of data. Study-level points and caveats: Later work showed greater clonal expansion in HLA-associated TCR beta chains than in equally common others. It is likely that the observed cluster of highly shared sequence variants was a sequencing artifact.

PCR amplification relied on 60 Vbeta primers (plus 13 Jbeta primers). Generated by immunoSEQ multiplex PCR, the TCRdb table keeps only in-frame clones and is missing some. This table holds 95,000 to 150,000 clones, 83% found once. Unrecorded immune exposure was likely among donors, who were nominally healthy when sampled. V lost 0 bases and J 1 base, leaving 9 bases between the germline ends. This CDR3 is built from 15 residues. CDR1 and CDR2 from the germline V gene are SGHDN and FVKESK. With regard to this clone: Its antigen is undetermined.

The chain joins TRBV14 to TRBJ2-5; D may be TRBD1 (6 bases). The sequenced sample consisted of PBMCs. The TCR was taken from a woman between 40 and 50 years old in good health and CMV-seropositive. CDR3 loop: CASSQDGRGQETQYF. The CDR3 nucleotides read TGTGCCAGCAGCCAAGATGGCAGGGGCCAAGAGACCCAGTACTTC.